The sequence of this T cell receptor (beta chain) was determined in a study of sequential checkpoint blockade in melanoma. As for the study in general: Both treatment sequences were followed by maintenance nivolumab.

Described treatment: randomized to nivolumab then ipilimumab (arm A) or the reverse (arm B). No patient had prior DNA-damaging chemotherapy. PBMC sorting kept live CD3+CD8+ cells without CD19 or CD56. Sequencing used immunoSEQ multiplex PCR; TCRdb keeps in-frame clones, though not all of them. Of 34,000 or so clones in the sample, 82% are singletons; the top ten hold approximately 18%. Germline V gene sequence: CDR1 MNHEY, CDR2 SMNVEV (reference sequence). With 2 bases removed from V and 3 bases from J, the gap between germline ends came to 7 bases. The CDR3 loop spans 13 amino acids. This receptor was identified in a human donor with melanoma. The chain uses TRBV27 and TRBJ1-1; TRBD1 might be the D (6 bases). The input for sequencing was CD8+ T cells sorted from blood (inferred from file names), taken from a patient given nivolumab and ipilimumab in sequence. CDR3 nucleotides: TGTGCCAGCAGTTTACAGGGGTACACTGAAGCTTTCTTT. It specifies CASSLQGYTEAFF.